This TCR beta chain is from a study of CD8+ T cells in alopecia areata. Study overall: Each day, treated patients took oral tofacitinib twice, at 5 to 10 mg per dose. The duration of tofacitinib was 6 to 18 months, with 6 months off drug afterward.

This clone was detected a few times. Its antigen is unknown. The V and J ends lost 6 bases and 4 bases, in that order; junction bases with no gene match: 12. The CDR3 extends over 16 amino acids. Germline V gene data show CDR1 as SGHAT and CDR2 as FQNNGV. RNA was isolated and reverse transcribed to cDNA, the sequencing template. Profiling relied on immunoSEQ multiplex PCR, and the TCRdb table lists in-frame clones only, not all of them. The sample carries roughly 130,000 clones, 50% to 60% recorded once. Study outcomes and limitations: In lesional scalp, particularly from alopecia totalis/universalis, clonality was higher than in normal scalp.

This sequence was found in a human donor with alopecia areata. The rearrangement uses TRBV11-2 and TRBJ2-5; the match to TRBD2 covers 9 bases. The sequencing used CD4+ T cells sorted from blood, collected at week 0. The CDR3, as DNA: TGTGCCAGCAGTCAGGGGGTGACTAGCGGCGGAGAGACCCAGTACTTC. Translating gives CASSQGVTSGGETQYF.